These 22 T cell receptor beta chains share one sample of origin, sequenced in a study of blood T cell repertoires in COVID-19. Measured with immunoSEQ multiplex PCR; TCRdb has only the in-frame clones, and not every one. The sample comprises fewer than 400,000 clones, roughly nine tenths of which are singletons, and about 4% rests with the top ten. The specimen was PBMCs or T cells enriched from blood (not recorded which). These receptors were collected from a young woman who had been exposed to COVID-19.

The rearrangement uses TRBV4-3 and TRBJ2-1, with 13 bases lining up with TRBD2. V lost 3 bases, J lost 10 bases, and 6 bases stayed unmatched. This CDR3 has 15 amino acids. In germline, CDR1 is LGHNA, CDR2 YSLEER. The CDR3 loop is CASSHRTSGGLEQFF. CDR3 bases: TGCGCCAGCAGCCATCGGACTAGCGGGGGACTCGAGCAGTTCTTC.

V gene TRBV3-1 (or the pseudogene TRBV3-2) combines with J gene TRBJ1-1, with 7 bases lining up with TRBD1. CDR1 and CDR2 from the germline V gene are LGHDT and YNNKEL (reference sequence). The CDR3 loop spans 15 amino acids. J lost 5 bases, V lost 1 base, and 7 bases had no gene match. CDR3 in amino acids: CASSQGQGGGTEAFF. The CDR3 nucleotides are TGTGCCAGCAGCCAAGGACAGGGAGGAGGTACTGAAGCTTTCTTT.

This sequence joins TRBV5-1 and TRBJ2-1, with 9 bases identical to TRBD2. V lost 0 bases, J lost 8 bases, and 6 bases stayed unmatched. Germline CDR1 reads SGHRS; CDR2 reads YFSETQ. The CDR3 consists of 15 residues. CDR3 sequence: CASSLERGANDEQFF. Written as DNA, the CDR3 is TGCGCCAGCAGCTTGGAGCGGGGGGCCAACGATGAGCAGTTCTTC.

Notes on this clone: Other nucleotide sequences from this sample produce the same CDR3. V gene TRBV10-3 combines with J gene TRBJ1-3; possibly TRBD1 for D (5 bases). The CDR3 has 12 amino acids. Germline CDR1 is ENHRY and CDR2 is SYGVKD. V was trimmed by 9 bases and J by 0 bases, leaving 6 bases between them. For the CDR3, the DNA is TGTGCCATTCAGGGCTCTGGAAACACCATATATTTT. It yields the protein CAIQGSGNTIYF.

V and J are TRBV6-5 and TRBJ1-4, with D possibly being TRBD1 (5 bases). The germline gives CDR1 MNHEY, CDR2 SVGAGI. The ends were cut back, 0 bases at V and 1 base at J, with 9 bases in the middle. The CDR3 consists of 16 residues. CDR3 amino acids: CASSYSMGGTNEKLFF. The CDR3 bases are TGTGCCAGCAGTTACTCTATGGGGGGAACTAATGAAAAACTGTTTTTT.

CDR3 amino acids: CASSPTAQHSNQPQHF. The CDR3 DNA is TGTGCCAGCTCACCGACAGCTCAGCATAGCAATCAGCCCCAGCATTTT. The gene calls are TRBV18 and TRBJ1-5, with a tentative D call TRBD1 (5 bases). CDR1 KGHSH and CDR2 LQKENI come from the germline V gene. The CDR3 is made up of 16 amino acids. V lost 3 bases and J 0 bases, leaving 12 bases between the germline ends. The whole variable domain, filled in from reference TRBV18 and TRBJ1-5, reads NAGVMQNPRHLVRRRGQEARLRCSPMKGHSHVYWYRQLPEEGLKFMVYLQKENIIDESGMPKERFSAEFPKEGPSILRIQQVVRGDSAAYFCASSPTAQHSNQPQHFGDGTRLSIL.

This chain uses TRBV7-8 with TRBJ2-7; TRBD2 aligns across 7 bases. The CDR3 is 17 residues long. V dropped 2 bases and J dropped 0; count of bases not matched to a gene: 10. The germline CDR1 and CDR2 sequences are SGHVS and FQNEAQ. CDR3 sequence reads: CASSLRGDSGGSYEQYF. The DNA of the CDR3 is TGTGCCAGCAGCTTACGCGGGGACTCGGGGGGCTCCTACGAGCAGTACTTC.

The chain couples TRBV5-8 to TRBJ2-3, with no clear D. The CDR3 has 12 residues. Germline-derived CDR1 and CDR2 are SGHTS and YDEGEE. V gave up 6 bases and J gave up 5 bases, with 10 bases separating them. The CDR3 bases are TGTGCCAGCAAATCCTCAGGAGATACGCAGTATTTT. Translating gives CASKSSGDTQYF.

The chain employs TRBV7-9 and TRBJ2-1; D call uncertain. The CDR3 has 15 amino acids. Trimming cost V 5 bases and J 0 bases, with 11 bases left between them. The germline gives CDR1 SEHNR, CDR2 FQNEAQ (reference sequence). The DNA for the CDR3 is TGTGCCAGCAGCCCACCTATGAGCTCCTACAATGAGCAGTTCTTC. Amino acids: CASSPPMSSYNEQFF.

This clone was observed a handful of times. In nucleotides, the CDR3 is TGCAGCGTTGAAGGGGCGACGTGGGGCCGGAGCTCCTACAATGAGCAGTTCTTC. It encodes CSVEGATWGRSSYNEQFF. The chain recombines TRBV29-1 with TRBJ2-1; perhaps TRBD1 as D (5 bases). CDR1 and CDR2 (germline): SQVTM, ANQGSEA. Trimming removed 1 base at V and 0 bases at J, with 19 bases between. The CDR3 sequence is 18 residues long.

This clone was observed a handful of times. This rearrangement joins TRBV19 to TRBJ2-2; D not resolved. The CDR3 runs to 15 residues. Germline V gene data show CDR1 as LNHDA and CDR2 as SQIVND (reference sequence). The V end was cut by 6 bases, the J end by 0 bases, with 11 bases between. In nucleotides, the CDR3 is TGTGCCAGTAGCCCCATGGCTGCGAACACCGGGGAGCTGTTTTTT. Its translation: CASSPMAANTGELFF.

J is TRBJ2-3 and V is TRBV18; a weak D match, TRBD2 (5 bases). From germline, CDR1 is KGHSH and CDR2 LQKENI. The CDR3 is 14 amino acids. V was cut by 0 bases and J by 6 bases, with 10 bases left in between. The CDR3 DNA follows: TGTGCCAGCTCACCACCATCGGGGTCTGATACGCAGTATTTT. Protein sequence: CASSPPSGSDTQYF. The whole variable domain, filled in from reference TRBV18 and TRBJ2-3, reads NAGVMQNPRHLVRRRGQEARLRCSPMKGHSHVYWYRQLPEEGLKFMVYLQKENIIDESGMPKERFSAEFPKEGPSILRIQQVVRGDSAAYFCASSPPSGSDTQYFGPGTRLTVL.

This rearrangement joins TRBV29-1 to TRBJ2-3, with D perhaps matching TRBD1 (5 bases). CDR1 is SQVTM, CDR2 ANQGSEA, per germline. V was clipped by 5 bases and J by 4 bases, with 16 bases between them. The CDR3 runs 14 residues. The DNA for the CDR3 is TGCAGCGTTACCCAGGGCAAGTTCCCAGATACGCAGTATTTT. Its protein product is CSVTQGKFPDTQYF.

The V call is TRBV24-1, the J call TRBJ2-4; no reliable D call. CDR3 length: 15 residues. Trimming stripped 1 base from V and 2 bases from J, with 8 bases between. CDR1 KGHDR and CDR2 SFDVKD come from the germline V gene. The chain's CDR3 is CATSDLEESKNIQYF. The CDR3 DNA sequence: TGTGCCACCAGTGATTTAGAGGAATCCAAAAACATTCAGTACTTC.

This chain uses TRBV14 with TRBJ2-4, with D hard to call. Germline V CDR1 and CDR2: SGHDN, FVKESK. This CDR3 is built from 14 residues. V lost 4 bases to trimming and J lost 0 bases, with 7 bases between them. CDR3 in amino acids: CASSPNAAKNIQYF. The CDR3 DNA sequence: TGTGCCAGCAGCCCTAACGCAGCCAAAAACATTCAGTACTTC.

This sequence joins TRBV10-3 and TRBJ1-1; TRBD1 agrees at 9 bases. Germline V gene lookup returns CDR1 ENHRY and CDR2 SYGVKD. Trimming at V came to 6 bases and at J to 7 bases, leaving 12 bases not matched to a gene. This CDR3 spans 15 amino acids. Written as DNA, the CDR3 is TGTGCCATCAGGCCAAATACAGGGGGCGACAATGAAGCTTTCTTT. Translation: CAIRPNTGGDNEAFF.

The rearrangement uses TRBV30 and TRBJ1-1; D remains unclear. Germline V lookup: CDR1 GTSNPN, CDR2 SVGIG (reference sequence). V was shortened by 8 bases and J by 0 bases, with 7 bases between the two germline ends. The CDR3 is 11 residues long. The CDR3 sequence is CAAQLNTEAFF. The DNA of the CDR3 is TGTGCCGCACAGTTGAACACTGAAGCTTTCTTT.

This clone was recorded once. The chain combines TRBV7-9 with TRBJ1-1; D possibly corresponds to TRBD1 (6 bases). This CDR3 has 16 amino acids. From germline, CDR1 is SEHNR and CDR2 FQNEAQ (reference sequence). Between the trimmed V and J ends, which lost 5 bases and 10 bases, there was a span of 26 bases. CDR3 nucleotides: TGTGCCAGCAGCCACAGGGTAGAGGGACTCGAGCGGGGAGCTTTCTTT. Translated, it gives CASSHRVEGLERGAFF.

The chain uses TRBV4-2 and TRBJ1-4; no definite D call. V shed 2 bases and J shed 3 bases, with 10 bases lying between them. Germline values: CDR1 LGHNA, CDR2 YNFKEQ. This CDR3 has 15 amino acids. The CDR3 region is CASSQSGEANEKLFF. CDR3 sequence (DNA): TGTGCCAGCAGCCAATCGGGAGAAGCTAATGAAAAACTGTTTTTT.

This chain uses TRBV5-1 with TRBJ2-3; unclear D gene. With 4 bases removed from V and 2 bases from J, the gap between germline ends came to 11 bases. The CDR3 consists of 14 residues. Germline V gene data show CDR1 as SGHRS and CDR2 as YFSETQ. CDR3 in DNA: TGCGCCAGCAGCGTCGGGTCCCTCACAGATACGCAGTATTTT. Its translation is CASSVGSLTDTQYF.

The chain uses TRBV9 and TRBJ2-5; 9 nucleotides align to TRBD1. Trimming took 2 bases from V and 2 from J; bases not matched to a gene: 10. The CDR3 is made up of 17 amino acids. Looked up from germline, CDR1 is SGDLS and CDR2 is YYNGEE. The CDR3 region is CASSVGVTGGLQETQYF. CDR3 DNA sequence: TGTGCCAGCAGCGTTGGGGTAACAGGGGGCTTGCAAGAGACCCAGTACTTC. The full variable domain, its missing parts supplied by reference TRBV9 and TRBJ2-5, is DSGVTQTPKHLITATGQRVTLRCSPRSGDLSVYWYQQSLDQGLQFLIQYYNGEERAKGNILERFSAQQFPDLHSELNLSSLELGDSALYFCASSVGVTGGLQETQYFGPGTRLLVL.

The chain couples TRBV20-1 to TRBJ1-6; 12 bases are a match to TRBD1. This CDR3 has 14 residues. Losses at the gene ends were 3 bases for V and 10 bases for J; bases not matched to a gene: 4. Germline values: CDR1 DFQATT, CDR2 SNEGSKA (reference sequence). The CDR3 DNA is TGCAGTGCTAGTGCCGGGACAGGGGGCTCACCCCTCCACTTT. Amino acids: CSASAGTGGSPLHF.